The subject of this entry is one T cell receptor beta chain. The J segment lost 9 bases and the V segment lost 11 bases, leaving 11 bases of the junction unmatched. The CDR3 contains 14 residues. Germline lookup yields CDR1 SNHLY and CDR2 FYNNEI. These data come from a study of Tregs in tolerant kidney transplant recipients. Measured with immunoSEQ multiplex PCR; TCRdb has only the in-frame clones, and not every one. The profile shows 75,000 to 80,000 clones, approximately 89% of them singletons. The V gene is TRBV2, the J gene TRBJ2-1, with TRBD2 matching 12 bases. The TCR originated in a human donor who received a combined kidney and bone marrow transplant. Specimen: Tregs from blood, collected before the transplant. CDR3 nucleotide sequence: TGTGCCCAGTTTGGGACTAGCGGGTTTTCTGAGCAGTTCTTC. Protein sequence: CAQFGTSGFSEQFF. The entire variable domain, with the rest obtained from reference TRBV2 and TRBJ2-1, is as follows: EPEVTQTPSHQVTQMGQEVILRCVPISNHLYFYWYRQILGQKVEFLVSFYNNEISEKSEIFDDQFSVERPDGSNFTLKIRSTKLEDSAMYFCAQFGTSGFSEQFFGPGTRLTVL.